This T cell receptor beta chain was captured by sequencing in a study of T-cell reconstitution after alpha-beta-depleted transplantation in children. This clonotype was seen more than once but under ten times. The antigen is undetermined. The library targeted TCRbeta and was prepared with unique molecular identifiers. MiXCR, applied by TCRdb to the PCR reads, yields one record per CDR3 protein. This table holds more than 200,000 distinct CDR3 sequences, around 25% found once. The CDR3 sequence is 12 residues long. The germline gives CDR1 SEHNR, CDR2 FQNEAQ (reference sequence). The V end was cut by 5 bases, the J end by 2 bases, with 5 bases between. Study results and limitations: There were reportedly several hundred expanded graft clones from which alpha-beta T cells came about two months after transplant. Diversity and T-cell counts at one year after transplant derived mostly from new T cells.

V is TRBV7-9 and J is TRBJ2-3, with no clear D. Specimen: PBMCs, collected before TCRalphabeta/CD19-depleted stem cell transplant. This TCR came from a girl aged 2 to 10 with Fanconi anemia, due to receive a stem cell transplant. The CDR3 loop is CASSALTDTQYF. The CDR3 DNA reads as TGTGCCAGCAGCGCCCTCACAGATACGCAGTATTTT.